The sequence of this T cell receptor beta chain was determined in a study of T cell repertoires in cytomegalovirus infection. Background on the study: Carrying CMV and the relevant HLA type showed in public TCR beta signatures.

TCRdb re-analysed the reads in MiXCR, keeping a single row per CDR3 protein. The table includes 400,000 to 550,000 distinct CDR3 sequences, about 10% detected once. This clonotype was detected only a few times. Its antigen is not identified. Study findings and constraints: What dominated the ex vivo response were HLA-C-restricted CMV-specific TCR beta clonotypes.

The V gene's germline CDR1 is KGHDR and CDR2 SFDVKD. The CDR3 is 14 residues long. V lost 3 bases and J lost 13, with 17 bases in between. The chain recombines TRBV24-1 with TRBJ2-2; D possibly matches TRBD1 or TRBD2 (5 bases each). Sequencing was performed on PBMCs. This clonotype was obtained from a human donor in good health (CMV status not recorded). Some clones in this sample may be carry-over from other donors' samples. CDR3 DNA: TGTGCCACCAGTGATCCACCCGGGACCGAAGGGCTGTTTTTT. The encoded protein is CATSDPPGTEGLFF.